This passage covers 10 T cell receptor beta chains from one sample sequenced in a study of blood T cell repertoires in COVID-19. The protocol was immunoSEQ multiplex PCR, while the TCRdb copy is restricted to in-frame clones and leaves out a portion. The sample has about 130,000 clones, 60% to 75% seen once. Sequences were obtained from peripheral blood. These receptors all come from a woman in her seventies with acute or convalescent COVID-19.

This clone was recorded at least ten times. Here the CDR3 DNA reads TGCGCCAGCAGCCAAGACAGATTGAGCAATCAGCCCCAGCATTTT. This codes for CASSQDRLSNQPQHF. The chain has TRBV4-3 and TRBJ1-5; D is unresolved. Trimming removed 0 bases at V and 1 base at J, with 7 bases between. Per germline, CDR1 LGHNA and CDR2 YSLEER. The CDR3 runs 15 residues.

V gene TRBV27 combines with J gene TRBJ2-7; no clear D gene. V was clipped by 6 bases and J by 4 bases, with 7 bases between them. CDR1 and CDR2 (germline): MNHEY, SMNVEV (reference sequence). The CDR3 loop spans 11 amino acids. In nucleotides, the CDR3 is TGTGCCAGCAGCCTAGGATACGAGCAGTACTTC. Residues: CASSLGYEQYF.

This clone was recorded once. The rearrangement links TRBV30 to TRBJ1-3; D gene ambiguous. V lost 5 bases, J lost 2 bases, and 10 bases lay in between. The CDR3 is 13 amino acids. Looked up from germline, CDR1 is GTSNPN and CDR2 is SVGIG (reference sequence). The CDR3 DNA reads TGTGCCTGGGGAGGGCAGGCTGGAAACACCATATATTTT. Translating it yields CAWGGQAGNTIYF.

The chain carries TRBV6-2 or TRBV6-3 and TRBJ2-7; 10 bases are a match to TRBD2. CDR1 is MNHEY and CDR2 is SVGEGT in the germline V gene. The CDR3 loop spans 14 amino acids. V was pared by 4 bases and J by 1 base, with 1 base of the junction left unmatched. DNA of the CDR3: TGTGCCAGCAGTTTACTAGCGGGATCCTACGAGCAGTACTTC. Protein product: CASSLLAGSYEQYF.

The chain links TRBV6-5 to TRBJ2-7; a weak D match, TRBD1 (6 bases). V was pared by 6 bases and J by 8 bases, with 11 bases between. Germline lookup yields CDR1 MNHEY and CDR2 SVGAGI. The length of the CDR3 is 11 residues. In nucleotides, the CDR3 is TGTGCCAGCAGCGACAGGACAAAGCAGTACTTC. It is translated as CASSDRTKQYF.

The chain employs TRBV5-5 and TRBJ2-1, with 10 bases that match TRBD1. Germline V gene data show CDR1 as SGHKS and CDR2 as YYEKEE (reference sequence). This CDR3 spans 15 amino acids. V lost 4 bases and J lost 8; bases outside the gene matches: 9. This CDR3 is CASSLRDRGHDEQFF. CDR3 DNA sequence: TGTGCCAGCAGCCTCCGGGACAGGGGTCATGATGAGCAGTTCTTC.

In DNA form, the CDR3 reads TGTGCCAGCAGTGCAGGGAGGATCGGGGATACGCAGTATTTT. Its translation: CASSAGRIGDTQYF. This sequence joins TRBV2 and TRBJ2-3; a possible D gene is TRBD2 (6 bases). The V and J ends lost 4 bases and 6 bases respectively, with 14 bases between them. This CDR3 contains 14 residues. Germline values: CDR1 SNHLY, CDR2 FYNNEI.

In its sample, this clone was seen a few times. The genes are TRBV4-1 and TRBJ1-3, with TRBD1 identical over 11 bases. The CDR3 is made up of 20 amino acids. V lost 4 bases and J lost 1; bases outside the gene matches: 15. Per the germline V gene, CDR1 is MGHRA and CDR2 is YSYEKL. CDR3 residues: CASSLSGQGALPGSGNTIYF. The CDR3 DNA reads TGCGCCAGCAGCCTTAGCGGACAGGGGGCCCTTCCAGGGTCTGGAAACACCATATATTTT.

The J gene is TRBJ1-3, the V gene TRBV5-1; D is unclear. The CDR3 is 14 amino acids. Germline CDR1 and CDR2: SGHRS and YFSETQ. Trimming removed 1 base at V and 3 bases at J, with 8 bases between. Here the CDR3 reads CASSLYGDGNTIYF. The CDR3 nucleotides are TGCGCCAGCAGCTTGTACGGGGATGGAAACACCATATATTTT.

The chain has TRBV21-1 and TRBJ1-1; the D call TRBD1 from the table was never checked on the DNA. TRBV21-1 is a pseudogene segment. CDR3 length: 17 amino acids. As DNA, the CDR3 is TGTGCCAGCAGCAAAGAGGCTAGAGGGGGCGCGGACACTGAAGCTTTCTTT. Encoded protein: CASSKEARGGADTEAFF.